This T cell receptor beta chain was sequenced during a study of blood T cell repertoires in COVID-19. Turning to the study itself: Collection of acute and convalescent COVID-19 samples took place in the United States, Italy and Spain.

Looked up from germline, CDR1 is MNHEY and CDR2 is SVGAGI. The CDR3 consists of 15 residues. The junction had 10 bases not matched to a gene; V was cut back by 5 bases and J by 4 bases. Profiling relied on immunoSEQ multiplex PCR, and the TCRdb table lists in-frame clones only, not all of them. The table includes some 300,000 clones, around 90% detected once. The specimen was peripheral blood. The chain employs TRBV6-5 and TRBJ1-1; 7 bases match TRBD1. The TCR sequence derives from a woman aged 50 to 65 with COVID-19, enrolled during active disease. This chain's CDR3 is CASSLTYRGGTEAFF. The CDR3 nucleotides are TGTGCCAGCAGTCTAACTTACAGGGGCGGCACTGAAGCTTTCTTT.